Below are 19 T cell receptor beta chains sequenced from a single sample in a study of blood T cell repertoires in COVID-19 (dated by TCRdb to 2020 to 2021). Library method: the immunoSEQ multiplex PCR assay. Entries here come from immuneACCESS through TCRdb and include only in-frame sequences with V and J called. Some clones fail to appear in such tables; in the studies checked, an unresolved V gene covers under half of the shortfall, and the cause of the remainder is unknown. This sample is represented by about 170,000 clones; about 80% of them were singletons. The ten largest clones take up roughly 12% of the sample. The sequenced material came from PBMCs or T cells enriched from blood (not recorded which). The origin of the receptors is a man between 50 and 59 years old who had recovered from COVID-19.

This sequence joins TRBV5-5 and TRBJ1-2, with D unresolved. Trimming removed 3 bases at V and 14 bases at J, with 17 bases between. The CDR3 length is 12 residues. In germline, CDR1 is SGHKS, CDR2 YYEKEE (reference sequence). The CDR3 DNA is TGTGCCAGCAGCTGGACCCGGGAGGCGCGGACCTTC. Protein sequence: CASSWTREARTF.

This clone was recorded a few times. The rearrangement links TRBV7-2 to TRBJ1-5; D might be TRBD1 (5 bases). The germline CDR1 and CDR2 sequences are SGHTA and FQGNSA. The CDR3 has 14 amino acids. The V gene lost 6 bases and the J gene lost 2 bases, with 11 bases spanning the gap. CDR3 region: CASSNRGGNQPQHF. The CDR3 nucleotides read TGTGCCAGCAGTAATCGGGGGGGCAATCAGCCCCAGCATTTT.

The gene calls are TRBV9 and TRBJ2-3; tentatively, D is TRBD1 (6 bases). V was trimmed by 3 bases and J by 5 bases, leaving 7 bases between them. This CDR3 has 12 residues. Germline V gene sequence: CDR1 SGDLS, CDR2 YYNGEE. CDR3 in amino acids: CASSEGEDTQYF. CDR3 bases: TGTGCCAGCAGCGAGGGGGAAGATACGCAGTATTTT.

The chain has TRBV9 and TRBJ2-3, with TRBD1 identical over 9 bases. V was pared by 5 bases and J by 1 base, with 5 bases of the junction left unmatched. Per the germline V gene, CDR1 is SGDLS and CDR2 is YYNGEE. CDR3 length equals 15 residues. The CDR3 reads CASSRTGERTDTQYF. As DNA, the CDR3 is TGTGCCAGCAGTCGGACAGGGGAACGCACAGATACGCAGTATTTT.

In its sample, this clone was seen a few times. The CDR3 coding sequence is TGCGCCAGCAGGTCCCCGGGGGTCACAGATACGCAGTATTTT. Protein: CASRSPGVTDTQYF. This rearrangement joins TRBV5-1 to TRBJ2-3, with D perhaps TRBD2 (6 bases). The CDR3 has 14 amino acids. Germline assignment: CDR1 SGHRS and CDR2 YFSETQ. The ends were cut back, 5 bases at V and 2 bases at J, with 12 bases in the middle.

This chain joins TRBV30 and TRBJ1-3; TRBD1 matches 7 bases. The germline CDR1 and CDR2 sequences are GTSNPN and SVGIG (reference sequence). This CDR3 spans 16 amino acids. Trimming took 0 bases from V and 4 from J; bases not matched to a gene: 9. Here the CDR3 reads CAWSVKAGGAGNTIYF. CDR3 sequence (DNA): TGTGCCTGGAGTGTAAAGGCAGGGGGTGCGGGAAACACCATATATTTT.

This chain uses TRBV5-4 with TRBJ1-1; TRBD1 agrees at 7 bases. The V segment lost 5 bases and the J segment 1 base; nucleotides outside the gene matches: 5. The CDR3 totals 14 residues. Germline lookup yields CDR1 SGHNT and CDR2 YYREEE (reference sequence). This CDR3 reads CASSLTGKNTEAFF. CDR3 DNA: TGTGCCAGCAGTTTGACAGGGAAGAACACTGAAGCTTTCTTT.

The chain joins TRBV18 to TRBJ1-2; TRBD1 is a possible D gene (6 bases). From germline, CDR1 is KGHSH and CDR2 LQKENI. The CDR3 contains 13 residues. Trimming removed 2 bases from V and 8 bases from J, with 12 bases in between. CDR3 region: CASSPADSRGYTF. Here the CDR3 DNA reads TGTGCCAGCTCACCAGCGGACAGTAGAGGCTACACCTTC.

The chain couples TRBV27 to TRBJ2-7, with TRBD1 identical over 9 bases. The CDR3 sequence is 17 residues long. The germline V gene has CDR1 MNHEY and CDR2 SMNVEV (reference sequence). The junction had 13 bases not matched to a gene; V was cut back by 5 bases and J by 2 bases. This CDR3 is CASSLIGSGTGTYEQYF. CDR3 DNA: TGTGCCAGCAGTCTTATCGGATCCGGGACAGGGACCTACGAGCAGTACTTC.

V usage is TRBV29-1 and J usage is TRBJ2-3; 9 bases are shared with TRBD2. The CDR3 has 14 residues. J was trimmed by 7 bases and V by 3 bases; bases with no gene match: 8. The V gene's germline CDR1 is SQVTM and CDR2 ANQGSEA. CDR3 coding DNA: TGCAGCGTTGATTTAGCGGGGGTTGGGTATACGCAGTATTTT. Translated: CSVDLAGVGYTQYF.

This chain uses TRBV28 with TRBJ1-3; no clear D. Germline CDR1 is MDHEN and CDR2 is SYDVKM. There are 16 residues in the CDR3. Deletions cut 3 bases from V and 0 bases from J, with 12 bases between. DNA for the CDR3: TGTGCCAGCAGTTTTAGTAGCCTCAGCTCTGGAAACACCATATATTTT. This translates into CASSFSSLSSGNTIYF.

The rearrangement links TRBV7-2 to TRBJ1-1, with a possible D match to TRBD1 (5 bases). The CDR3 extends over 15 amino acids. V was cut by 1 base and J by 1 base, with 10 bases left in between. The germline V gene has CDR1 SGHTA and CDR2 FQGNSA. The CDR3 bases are TGTGCCAGCAGCTTAGTAGGGGCAAGGAACACTGAAGCTTTCTTT. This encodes CASSLVGARNTEAFF.

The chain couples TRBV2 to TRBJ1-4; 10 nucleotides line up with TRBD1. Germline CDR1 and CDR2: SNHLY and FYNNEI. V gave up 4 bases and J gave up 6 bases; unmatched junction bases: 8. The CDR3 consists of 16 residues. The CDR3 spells CASSVFKGTGDEKLFF. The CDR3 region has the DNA TGTGCCAGCAGTGTTTTCAAGGGGACAGGGGATGAAAAACTGTTTTTT.

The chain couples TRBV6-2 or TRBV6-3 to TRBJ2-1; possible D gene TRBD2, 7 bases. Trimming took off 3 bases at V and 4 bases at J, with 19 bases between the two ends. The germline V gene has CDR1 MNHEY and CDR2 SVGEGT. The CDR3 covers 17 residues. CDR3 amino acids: CASSYRGAASSYNEQFF. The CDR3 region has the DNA TGTGCCAGCAGTTATCGGGGGGCGGCTAGTTCATACAATGAGCAGTTCTTC.

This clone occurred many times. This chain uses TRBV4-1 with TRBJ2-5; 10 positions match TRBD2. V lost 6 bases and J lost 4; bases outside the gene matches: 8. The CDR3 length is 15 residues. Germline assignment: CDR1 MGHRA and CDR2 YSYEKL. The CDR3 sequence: CASRLAGGMAETQYF. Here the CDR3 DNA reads TGCGCCAGCAGGTTAGCGGGGGGAATGGCAGAGACCCAGTACTTC.

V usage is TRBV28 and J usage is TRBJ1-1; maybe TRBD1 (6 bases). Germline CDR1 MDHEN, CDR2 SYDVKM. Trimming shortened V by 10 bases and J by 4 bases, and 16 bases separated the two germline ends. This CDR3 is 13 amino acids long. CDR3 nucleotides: TGTGCCACCAAACAGGGTGGGGGCACTGAAGCTTTCTTT. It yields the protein CATKQGGGTEAFF.

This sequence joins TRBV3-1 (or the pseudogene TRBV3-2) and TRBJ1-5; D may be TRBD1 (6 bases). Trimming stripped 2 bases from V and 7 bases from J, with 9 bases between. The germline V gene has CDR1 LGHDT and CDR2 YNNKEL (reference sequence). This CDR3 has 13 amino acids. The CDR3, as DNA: TGTGCCAGCAGCCAACAGGGGAAACAGCCCCAGCATTTT. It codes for CASSQQGKQPQHF.

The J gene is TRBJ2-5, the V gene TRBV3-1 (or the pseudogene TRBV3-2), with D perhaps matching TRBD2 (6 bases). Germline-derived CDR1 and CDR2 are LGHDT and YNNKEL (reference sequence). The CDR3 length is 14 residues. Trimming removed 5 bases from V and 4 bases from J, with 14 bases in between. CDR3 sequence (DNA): TGTGCCAGCAGCGAGGTAGGGACTGTAGAGACCCAGTACTTC. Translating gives CASSEVGTVETQYF.

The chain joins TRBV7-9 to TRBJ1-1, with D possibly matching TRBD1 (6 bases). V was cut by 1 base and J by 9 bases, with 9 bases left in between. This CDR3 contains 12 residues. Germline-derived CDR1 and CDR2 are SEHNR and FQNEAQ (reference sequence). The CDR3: CASSLETGKAFF. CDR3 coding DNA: TGTGCCAGCAGCTTAGAAACAGGGAAAGCTTTCTTT.